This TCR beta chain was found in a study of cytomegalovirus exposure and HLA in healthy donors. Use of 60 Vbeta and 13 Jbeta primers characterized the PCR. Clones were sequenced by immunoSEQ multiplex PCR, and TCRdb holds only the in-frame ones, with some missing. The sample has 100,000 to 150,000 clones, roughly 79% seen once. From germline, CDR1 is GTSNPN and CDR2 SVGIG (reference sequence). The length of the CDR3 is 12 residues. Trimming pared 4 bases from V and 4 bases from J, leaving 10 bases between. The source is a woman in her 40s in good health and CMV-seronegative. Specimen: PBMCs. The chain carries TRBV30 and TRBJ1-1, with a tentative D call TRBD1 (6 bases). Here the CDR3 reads CAWTDRRTEAFF. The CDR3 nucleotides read TGTGCCTGGACCGACAGGCGCACTGAAGCTTTCTTT.